Here is one T cell receptor beta chain with its context. Its antigen remains unidentified. The input lacks base qualities; no much larger clone sits a single base away. The time point label on this specimen signifies: baseline before first vaccination. Samples from vaccinated people were obtained from the UK trials COV001 and COV002, which included a single-blind randomized controlled phase 2/3 trial of AZD1222 (ChAdOx1 nCoV-19) in healthy adults. For TCRbeta chain sequencing, PBMC samples were collected from trial participants at day 0 and at day 28 after the second dose. The CDR3 regions of human TCRbeta chains were analyzed by immunosequencing. The study's processing was this. TCRs in the repertoires were compared against a reference library of SARS-CoV-2-specific TCRs that had been generated with the MIRA antigen-specificity platform. Breadth meant the fraction of unique TCRs that were SARS-CoV-2-associated, whereas depth meant the fraction of total T cells that were SARS-CoV-2-associated. Using the MIRA data, every spike-specific TCR was mapped to the spike region that the TCR reacted to and assigned to either a CD4 or a CD8 class. Log10-transformed breadth and depth values were compared by one-way ANOVA with Sidak's multiple comparisons tests. TCRdb limited this immuneACCESS table to in-frame rearrangements with V and J called. A share of clones is missing; checked studies link under half to unresolved V genes, and the rest is unexplained. That table supplies the V and J calls and clone size; D and trimming were determined from the DNA. For this sample the table gives some 130,000 clones, of which approximately 85% were detected only once. The top ten clones comprise approximately 1.5% of the sample.

Trimming takes 7 bases from V and 13 bases from J, and the germline ends sit 13 bases apart. CDR1 and CDR2 (SQVTM, ANQGSEA) derive from the germline V gene. The CDR3 sequence holds 9 residues, the cysteine and phenylalanine included. CDR3 DNA is the only sequence kept; it has 27 bases, read in frame from the first base. This entry is derived from a study of T cell responses to AZD1222 COVID-19 vaccine (dated by TCRdb to the early 2020s). Study-level background: AZD1222 recipients given second doses at about 4 weeks or at about 12 weeks were pooled, since spike-specific TCR depth and breadth were not found to differ between the two schedules. Trial participants were enrolled by age into 18-55, 56-69 and 70-plus year subgroups, with roughly 150, 30 and 60 TCR-sequenced participants respectively. A total of around 240 trial participants underwent TCR sequencing, of whom approximately 200 had received two doses of AZD1222 and 26 had received two doses of the MenACWY control vaccine. Study-wide findings and limitations: Conclusions about previously exposed vaccinees were limited because only a handful of AZD1222 recipients were SARS-CoV-2 seropositive at baseline. Because no day 14 peak-response samples were available, the repertoires could be characterized only after the peak T cell response. Most participants were white British and females outnumbered males, and the authors suggested that clonal diversity may have been underestimated. After two AZD1222 doses, both the breadth and the depth of spike-specific TCRs were significantly higher than at day 0 and than in MenACWY recipients. The 56-69-year group was small, and its depth increase did not reach significance, likely because of low power. Nearly half of unique spike-specific TCRs reportedly recognized epitopes outside regions mutated in the B.1.351 and B.1.1.7 variants. The whole spike protein was spanned by vaccine-associated CD4 TCRs, and dominant responses were seen in regions 160-218 and 743-854.

The input for sequencing was peripheral blood, taken on day 0 of AZD1222 vaccination. The receptor comes from an adult in good health. The chain is assembled from TRBV29-1 and TRBJ1-1; 6 matching bases give a weak D call of TRBD1. CDR3 sequence: CSAQRGFFF. The DNA sequence follows: TGCAGCGCACAAAGGGGGTTTTTCTTT.